This entry concerns a single T cell receptor (beta chain). Its cognate antigen is unknown. The data belong to a study of T-cell memory formation after mild COVID-19. Study-wide background: The two donors had largely donor-specific TCR clusters. Study conclusions and caveats: Proof of SARS-CoV-2 specificity was absent for the second-wave clones that crested on day 37. Some SARS-CoV-2-responding clones were already detected in memory before infection.

This CDR3 has 15 residues. Deletions cut 0 bases from V and 5 bases from J, with 12 bases between. Per the germline V gene, CDR1 is SGHRS and CDR2 is YFSETQ. 5'RACE primed from the constant segment yielded TCR alpha and TCR beta cDNA libraries bearing sample barcodes and UMIs. TCRdb redid the calling of the 5' RACE reads with MiXCR, one entry per CDR3 protein. The data contain approximately 430,000 distinct CDR3 sequences, less than 25% of them singletons. The material sequenced was PBMCs or a T cell subset sorted from them (not recorded which). The TCR comes from an adult woman who had mild COVID-19 (a few samples of this study predate the infection). Cell type and time point are not known. The chain links TRBV5-1 to TRBJ2-4, with D perhaps TRBD1 or TRBD2 (5 bases each). CDR3 loop: CASSLGGVLQNIQYF. The CDR3 DNA is TGCGCCAGCAGCTTGGGAGGGGTCTTGCAAAACATTCAGTACTTC.